This entry features one TCR beta chain sequence. The antigen it binds to is not known. Per-nucleotide qualities are absent, and no much larger clonotype sits a single base away. The sample belongs to a study of cytomegalovirus exposure and HLA in healthy donors (dated by TCRdb to the late 2010s). In terms of the full investigation: According to an earlier analysis of a few hundred of the donors, about 180 million T cells yielded 100 million or so unique TCR beta sequences and 250 to 350 Gb of sequence data. Roughly 290 gigabases of sequencing data and around 85 million unique TCR sequences made up an early release that covered several hundred HLA-typed donors. The genetic ancestry cluster associated with self-reported Caucasian donors included approximately 85% of the roughly 400 genotyped donors. The study aimed to test whether cataloging public T cell receptors could reveal signatures of past pathogen exposure. The T cell repertoires of 666 subjects were profiled by immunosequencing and related to cytomegalovirus serostatus. A separate validation cohort of over a hundred different subjects was used in addition to the 666-subject first cohort. To predict cytomegalovirus infection status, the study brought together high-throughput TCR immunosequencing, statistical association of individual TCRs with disease status, and machine learning. A later analysis re-analyzed previously published TCR beta repertoires from roughly 600 donors and added high-resolution HLA genotyping to study TCR occurrence patterns. Rather than drawing on any new phenotypic data, the later analysis identified candidate immune exposures from TCR beta sequences and the way those sequences occurred across donors. To decide whether each TCR beta V gene segment behaved as functional or pseudogenic, an earlier analysis of approximately 620 of the donors relied on high-throughput TCR beta sequencing. Donor age, sex, ethnicity and CMV serostatus were compiled alongside the repertoire data. Genome-wide SNP genotypes for about three fifths of the roughly 670 donors were used in a later genetic analysis, which treated that subset as a discovery cohort. All discovery cohort repertoires had been generated on a single sequencing platform. Class I and class II HLA loci were covered by the typing at four-digit resolution. The number of typed donors differed by locus: roughly 629-640 for A, B, C, DRB1 and DQB1; 500 to 550 for DQA1; approximately 600 for DPA1; and roughly 490 for DPB1. Roughly five DR-DQ haplotypes were handled as single units for association and clustering because linkage in the cohort was strong. Across 398 genotyped donors of the cohort, an average of about 220,000 unique TCR beta nucleotide sequences per donor were sequenced, and roughly 18% of those sequences were non-productive. The full study reports these points: A group of highly shared sequence variants was considered likely to be a technical artifact of the sequencing pipeline. The authors suggested that the approach could potentially be extended to other disease states and immunological phenotypes. The study listed 150 to 200 TCR beta chains as associated with cytomegalovirus. The 87-base-pair reads could not distinguish some IMGT-functional V segments, including TRBV6-2 and TRBV6-3, so those segments were excluded. Only TCR beta chains were sequenced in this cohort, and the absence of alpha or paired-chain data limited detectable features. In vitro tests confirmed that three of the cytomegalovirus-associated TCR beta chains recognize cytomegalovirus antigens. An association between a missense DCLRE1C variant and V-gene and J-gene trimming of TCR beta chains was found in a later genetic analysis and replicated in an independent cohort. An earlier analysis of 450 to 750 of the donors showed that most TCR beta V segments appeared in productive rearrangements either about 90% or about 30% of the time, which broadly matched IMGT annotations. In a later analysis, most CMV-associated TCR beta chains were found to appear HLA-restricted, with HLA associations seemingly driven largely by CMV exposure. A later analysis found that HLA-associated TCR beta chains were more clonally expanded and had lower generation probabilities than equally common non-associated chains. HLA typing was unavailable for some donors at each locus, so association tests used only the typed subset. Across donors, most TCR sequences were observed very rarely, whereas some public TCRs were present in many individuals. A later analysis found that TCR association rates varied across HLA loci, with DRB1 alleles showing the most associated TCRs and HLA-C alleles the fewest. Presence/absence analyses assumed roughly uniform sequencing depth across donors, an assumption that may not hold. A later analysis reported that several top co-occurrence clusters appeared linked to parvovirus B19, influenza, CMV and Epstein-Barr virus. A later genetic analysis reported fewer N-insertions in productive TCRs among donors in an Asian-associated ancestry cluster than the roughly 670-donor mean. The classifier was reported to diagnose cytomegalovirus status with high specificity and sensitivity in both the original and validation cohorts. Strong co-occurrence of HLA alleles, especially DR and DQ, made assigning TCR associations to individual alleles difficult. A further reported finding was that TCR beta sequences accurately predicted the HLA-A and HLA-B alleles for most subjects in the first cohort. At a false discovery rate of 0.05, a later analysis linked about 16,000 TCR beta sequences to specific HLA alleles. Roughly 17 rarely observed V segments, including chromosome 9 orphons, were excluded from the earlier analysis of several hundred of the donors because counts were too low. Linkage disequilibrium might explain the correlated functional status among segregating V segments, but an unknown experimental factor could not be ruled out. The only immune exposure information available for the cohort was CMV serostatus.

The cohort consisted of 600 to 750 healthy bone marrow donors. All cohort members were sampled while nominally healthy, although unrecorded immune exposures were likely present. The donor tested CMV seronegative and was one of the 352 seronegative cohort members. A peripheral blood sample was collected from each donor, and TCR beta sequencing was performed on peripheral blood mononuclear cells. The Qiagen DNeasy Blood Extraction Kit was used to extract genomic DNA from the blood cell samples. From the cysteine up to the phenylalanine, the CDR3 has a length of 15 residues. Only the CDR3 portion is preserved as DNA: 45 bases, with reading frame beginning at the first base. The germline V gene specifies MNHNS as CDR1 and SASEGT as CDR2. Trimming takes 4 bases off V and 4 bases off J; junction bases not matched to a gene: 4. Receptor amplification or capture employed the immunoSEQ multiplex PCR assay. The multiplex PCR relied on a mix of 60 forward primers for TCR Vbeta segments and 13 reverse primers for TCR Jbeta segments. The CDR3 region of rearranged TCR beta genes was amplified from genomic DNA by a multiplex PCR assay. On the Illumina HiSeq System, the amplified TCR beta libraries were sequenced as 87-base-pair reads. The original methods were these. A later analysis counted about 80 million unique TCR beta chains across the 550 to 800 repertoires, and around 9.9 million of these chains were shared by at least two donors. Raw reads were error-corrected and collapsed into unique sequences by a nearest-neighbor algorithm in which closely related sequences were merged to remove PCR and sequencing errors. CDR3 sequences were aligned to IMGT reference sequences to assign V, D and J gene segments. Each retained sequence needed at least a six-nucleotide match to both a V gene segment and a J gene segment. A rearrangement counted as productive if the CDR3 had no stop codons and remained in frame with V and J, and every other rearrangement counted as non-productive. CDR3 was defined according to IMGT convention as the region running from the second conserved V-encoded cysteine to the conserved J-encoded phenylalanine. The earlier analysis of a few hundred of the donors excluded any sequence lacking an unambiguous match to a single V gene segment. An earlier analysis of fewer than 750 of the donors called V segments functional above 56.7% productive rearrangements and segregating when the between-donor standard deviation exceeded 5%. A statistical classification framework was built for diagnosing cytomegalovirus status from the catalog of TCR beta chain sequences. A later analysis assigned V and J genes by comparing TCR nucleotide sequences with IMGT/GENE-DB human TR gene sequences. In a later analysis, CDR3 sequences and most-parsimonious VDJ recombination scenarios were assigned using the TCRdist pipeline. In a later analysis, each TCR beta chain was defined by its CDR3 amino acid sequence together with its V-gene family, and reads lacking a unique V-gene family were excluded. A later analysis removed 592 highly shared, low-generation-probability nucleotide sequences to deal with suspected cross-contamination and a sequencing artifact. In a later analysis, a clonal expansion index was calculated for each public chain from normalized within-repertoire ranks of inferred template counts. In a later analysis, generation probabilities were computed using a VDJ recombination model fitted to out-of-frame rearrangements, and the results were checked against IGoR. Hypergeometric tests were used in a later analysis to score TCR-TCR, TCR-HLA and TCR-CMV co-occurrence, with a repertoire-size bias correction applied to the TCR pairs. To estimate false discovery rates, a later analysis permuted the HLA or CMV assignments 20 times. In a later analysis, co-occurring TCRs were grouped with DBSCAN, and TCRdist sequence similarity was added when clustering was performed within HLA-allele-positive subsets. Repertoires with fewer than 30,000 or more than 120,000 public chains, plus five repertoires with anomalous nucleotide sharing, were excluded from co-occurrence clustering. The source is immuneACCESS, and TCRdb retained only in-frame sequences with V and J called. Part of the clones is not carried over; for the studies checked, unresolved V genes explain less than half of this, and the remainder is unexplained. V and J calls and clone size come straight from that table; D and trimming were deduced from the DNA. Across this sample there are about 190,000 clones, with around 83% seen only once. The ten largest account for around 1.7% of the sample.

The source is a man aged 50-59 years in good health and CMV-seronegative. The source material was PBMCs. The V and J segments used are TRBV6-1 and TRBJ2-2, and 9 junctional nucleotides match TRBD2. The nucleotides read TGTGCCAGCAGTGTCGGACTAGCGAGCACCGGGGAGCTGTTTTTT. This encodes CASSVGLASTGELFF.